Sequencing of this TCR beta chain was carried out in a study of shared clonotypes between healthy human individuals. It was CD45RO-negative cells, positively selected for CCR7, that made up naive CD8 cells, with terminally differentiated effector memory CD45RA+ cells excluded. Study-level findings and limits: A handful of donors had around 5.5% of their naive CD4 clonotypes in common. Naive subsets generally had larger estimated richness than memory subsets.

This clone was observed a handful of times. Its matching antigen is unknown. The data were produced by immunoSEQ multiplex PCR, yet TCRdb's version contains in-frame clones alone and is incomplete. The repertoire holds about 2,100,000 clones, with 85% to 95% as singletons. Germline V CDR1 and CDR2: MDHEN, SYDVKM. The CDR3 totals 16 residues. V trimming: 3 bases; J trimming: 1 base; junction bases outside the gene matches: 6. The V gene is TRBV28, the J gene TRBJ1-3, with 7 positions matching TRBD1. Sequences were obtained from naive CD8+ T cells from PBMCs. The source of this sequence is a man between 18 and 35 years old in good health. Some clones in this sample may be carry-over from other donors' samples. The CDR3 spells CASSLGGQWSGNTIYF. The CDR3 DNA is TGTGCCAGCAGTTTGGGGGGACAGTGGTCTGGAAACACCATATATTTT.